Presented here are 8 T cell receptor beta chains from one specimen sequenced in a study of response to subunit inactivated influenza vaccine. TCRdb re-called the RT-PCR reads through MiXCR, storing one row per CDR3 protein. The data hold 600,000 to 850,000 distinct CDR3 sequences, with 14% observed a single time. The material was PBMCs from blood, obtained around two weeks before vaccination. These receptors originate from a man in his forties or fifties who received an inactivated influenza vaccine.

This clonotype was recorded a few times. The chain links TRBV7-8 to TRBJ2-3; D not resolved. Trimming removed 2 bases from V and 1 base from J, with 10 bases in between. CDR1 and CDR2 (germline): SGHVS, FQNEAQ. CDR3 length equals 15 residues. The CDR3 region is CASSLRVLGTDTQYF. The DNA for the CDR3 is TGTGCCAGCAGCTTAAGGGTTCTTGGCACAGATACGCAGTATTTT.

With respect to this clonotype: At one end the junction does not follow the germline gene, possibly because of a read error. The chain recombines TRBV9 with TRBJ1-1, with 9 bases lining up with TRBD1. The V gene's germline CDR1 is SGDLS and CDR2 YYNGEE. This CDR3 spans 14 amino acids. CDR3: CASSGTGGAGEVFF. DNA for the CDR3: TGTGCCAGCAGCGGAACAGGGGGCGCGGGTGAAGTTTTCTTT.

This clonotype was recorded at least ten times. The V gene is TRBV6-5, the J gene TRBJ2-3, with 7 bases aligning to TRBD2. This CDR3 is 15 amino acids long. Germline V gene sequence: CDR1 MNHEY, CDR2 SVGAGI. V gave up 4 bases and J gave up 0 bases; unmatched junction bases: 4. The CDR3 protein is CASSLSGVSTDTQYF. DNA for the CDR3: TGTGCCAGCAGTTTAAGCGGGGTTAGCACAGATACGCAGTATTTT.

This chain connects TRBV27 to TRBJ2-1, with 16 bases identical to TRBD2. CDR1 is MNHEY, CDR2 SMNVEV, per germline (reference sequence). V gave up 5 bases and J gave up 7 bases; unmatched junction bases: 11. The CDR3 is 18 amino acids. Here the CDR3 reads CASSPGTSGGALWNEQFF. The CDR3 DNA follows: TGTGCCAGCAGTCCCGGGACTAGCGGGGGGGCCTTGTGGAATGAGCAGTTCTTC.

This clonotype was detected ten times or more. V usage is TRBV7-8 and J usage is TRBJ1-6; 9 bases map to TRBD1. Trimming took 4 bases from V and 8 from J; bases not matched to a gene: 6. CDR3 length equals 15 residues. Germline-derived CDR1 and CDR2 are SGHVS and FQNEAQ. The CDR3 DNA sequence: TGTGCCAGCAGCTGGAGGAGGACAGGGGATTCACCCCTCCACTTT. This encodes CASSWRRTGDSPLHF.

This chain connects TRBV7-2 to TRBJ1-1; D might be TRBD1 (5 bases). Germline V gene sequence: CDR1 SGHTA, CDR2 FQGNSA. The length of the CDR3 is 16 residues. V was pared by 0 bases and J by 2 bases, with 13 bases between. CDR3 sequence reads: CASSLASTGTNTEAFF. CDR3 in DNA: TGTGCCAGCAGCTTAGCTAGCACCGGGACTAACACTGAAGCTTTCTTT. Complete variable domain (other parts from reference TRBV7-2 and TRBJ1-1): GAGVSQSPSNKVTEKGKDVELRCDPISGHTALYWYRQSLGQGLEFLIYFQGNSAPDKSGLPSDRFSAERTGGSVSTLTIQRTQQEDSAVYLCASSLASTGTNTEAFFGQGTRLTVV.

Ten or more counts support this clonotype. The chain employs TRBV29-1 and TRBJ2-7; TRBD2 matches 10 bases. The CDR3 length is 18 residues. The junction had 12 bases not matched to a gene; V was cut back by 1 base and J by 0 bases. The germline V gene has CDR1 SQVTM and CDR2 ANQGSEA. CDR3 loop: CSVEGLAGGVMGSYEQYF. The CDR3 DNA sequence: TGCAGCGTTGAAGGATTAGCGGGAGGAGTAATGGGCTCCTACGAGCAGTACTTC.

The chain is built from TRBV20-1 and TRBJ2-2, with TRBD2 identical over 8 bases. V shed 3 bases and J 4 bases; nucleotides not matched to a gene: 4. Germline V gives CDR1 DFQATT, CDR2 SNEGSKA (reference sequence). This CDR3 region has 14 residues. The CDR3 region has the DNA TGCAGTGCTAGGCGCGGGGGGACCACCGGGGAGCTGTTTTTT. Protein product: CSARRGGTTGELFF.